This TCR beta chain was obtained from a study of cytotoxic CD8 clonotypes in ibrutinib-treated CLL. Background on the study: The cohort had over nine relapsed/refractory and some 14 treatment-naive patients, 17 IGHV unmutated.

Per the germline V gene, CDR1 is LGHNA and CDR2 is YNFKEQ. The CDR3 loop spans 17 amino acids. Sequenced by immunoSEQ multiplex PCR; TCRdb stores in-frame clones only, minus some. The table includes around 70,000 clones, 90% detected once. The source is a human donor with chronic lymphocytic leukemia. The genes are TRBV4-2 and TRBJ2-5; 8 bases line up with TRBD2. The J call may be in error: the DNA end matches TRBJ2-7 better. This sample comprised PBMCs, obtained after 12 months of ibrutinib treatment. CDR3 loop: CASSQDPLSGSHDEQYF. The CDR3 DNA sequence: TGTGCCAGCAGCCAAGACCCCTTGAGCGGGAGTCACGACGAGCAGTACTTC.